Below are 8 T cell receptor beta chains sequenced from a single sample in a study of T-cell reconstitution after alpha-beta-depleted transplantation in children. Unique molecular identifiers were built into the TCRbeta library. From the PCR reads, TCRdb called clonotypes with MiXCR, one entry per CDR3 protein. The table lists around 300,000 distinct CDR3 sequences, more than 9% of them singletons, with less than 25% in the top ten. Sequencing used peripheral blood, obtained 180 days after TCRalphabeta/CD19-depleted stem cell transplant. These receptors came from a male patient aged 2 to 10 who had a stem cell transplant for chronic granulomatous disease, so the T cells may come from the graft donor.

In this sample, this clonotype turned up many times. This sequence joins TRBV7-6 and TRBJ2-1; 9 bases fit TRBD2. Looked up from germline, CDR1 is SGHVS and CDR2 is FNYEAQ. J lost 8 bases, V lost 1 base, and 9 bases had no gene match. The CDR3 loop spans 16 amino acids. CDR3 region: CASSLEASGARHEQFF. The CDR3 DNA reads as TGTGCCAGCAGCTTAGAGGCTAGCGGGGCCCGACATGAGCAGTTCTTC.

This clonotype was observed at least ten times. The chain combines TRBV7-2 with TRBJ2-3; D assignment may be TRBD1 or TRBD2 (6 bases each). V was shortened by 3 bases and J by 4 bases, with 14 bases between the two germline ends. This CDR3 has 15 residues. Germline V gene sequence: CDR1 SGHTA, CDR2 FQGNSA. CDR3 nucleotide sequence: TGTGCCAGCAGCTTTCCGTGGGGGGCCCCAGATACGCAGTATTTT. It codes for CASSFPWGAPDTQYF.

This clonotype was counted ten times or more. The gene calls are TRBV27 and TRBJ2-1; TRBD1 aligns across 7 bases. With 2 bases clipped from V and 2 bases from J, the junction kept 3 bases outside the gene matches. The germline V gene encodes CDR1 MNHEY and CDR2 SMNVEV (reference sequence). The CDR3 is 15 residues long. CDR3 loop: CASSLRGGPYNEQFF. Here the CDR3 DNA reads TGTGCCAGCAGTTTAAGAGGGGGCCCCTACAATGAGCAGTTCTTC.

This clonotype was detected ten times or more. The gene calls are TRBV11-2 and TRBJ1-2; 8 nucleotides agree with TRBD1. J gave up 4 bases and V 4 bases, and 5 bases lay outside the gene matches. Germline V lookup: CDR1 SGHAT, CDR2 FQNNGV. This CDR3 region has 14 residues. The CDR3, as DNA: TGTGCCAGCAGCTCCAGGGGGCGCGTCTATGGCTACACCTTC. Translation: CASSSRGRVYGYTF. Combining the CDR3 with reference TRBV11-2 and TRBJ1-2 gives the whole variable domain EAGVAQSPRYKIIEKRQSVAFWCNPISGHATLYWYQQILGQGPKLLIQFQNNGVVDDSQLPKDRFSAERLKGVDSTLKIQPAKLEDSAVYLCASSSRGRVYGYTFGSGTRLTVV.

This clonotype was seen repeatedly, ten times or more. The chain couples TRBV6-1 to TRBJ1-2; D gene uncertain. This CDR3 has 13 amino acids. Germline CDR1 MNHNS, CDR2 SASEGT. Trimming took off 8 bases at V and 0 bases at J, with 10 bases between the two ends. CDR3 nucleotide sequence: TGTGCCAGCGCCTCCATTGCTAACTATGGCTACACCTTC. Translated, it gives CASASIANYGYTF.

In this sample, this clonotype turned up many times. The rearrangement uses TRBV12-3 or TRBV12-4 and TRBJ1-1; TRBD1 aligns across 7 bases. J lost 11 bases, V lost 6 bases, and 6 bases had no gene match. This CDR3 is 11 amino acids long. The CDR3 DNA is TGTGCCAGCAGCCAGGGGGTACAGGCTTTCTTT. Translation gives CASSQGVQAFF.

This clonotype was seen repeatedly, ten times or more. The V gene is TRBV5-6, the J gene TRBJ2-5; the D gene is possibly TRBD2 (6 bases). Germline-derived CDR1 and CDR2 are SGHDT and YYEEEE. V was clipped by 0 bases and J by 3 bases, with 18 bases between them. The CDR3 has 17 amino acids. The CDR3 here is CASSLARGASGEETQYF. The CDR3 DNA reads TGTGCCAGCAGCTTGGCGAGGGGCGCCTCGGGGGAAGAGACCCAGTACTTC. Together with reference TRBV5-6 and TRBJ2-5, the CDR3 gives the full variable domain: DAGVTQSPTHLIKTRGQQVTLRCSPKSGHDTVSWYQQALGQGPQFIFQYYEEEERQRGNFPDRFSGHQFPNYSSELNVNALLLGDSALYLCASSLARGASGEETQYFGPGTRLLVL.

This clonotype has at least ten counts. The V gene is TRBV7-8, the J gene TRBJ2-4; 7 positions match TRBD2. Germline CDR1 reads SGHVS; CDR2 reads FQNEAQ. The CDR3 is 15 amino acids. J was trimmed by 6 bases and V by 4 bases; bases with no gene match: 9. The chain's CDR3 is CASSSGSGTINIQYF. The DNA of the CDR3 is TGTGCCAGCAGCTCCGGCAGCGGGACGATAAACATTCAGTACTTC.